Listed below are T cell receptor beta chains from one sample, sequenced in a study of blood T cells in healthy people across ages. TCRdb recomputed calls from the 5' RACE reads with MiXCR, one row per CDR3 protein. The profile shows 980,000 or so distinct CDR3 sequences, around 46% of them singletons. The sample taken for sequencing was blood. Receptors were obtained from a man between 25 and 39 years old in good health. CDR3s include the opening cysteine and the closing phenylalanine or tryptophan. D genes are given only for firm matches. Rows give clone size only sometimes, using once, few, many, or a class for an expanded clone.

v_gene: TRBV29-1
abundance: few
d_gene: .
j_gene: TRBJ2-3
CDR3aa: CSVVGQGKDTQYF
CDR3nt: TGCAGCGTTGTTGGTCAGGGAAAGGATACGCAGTATTTT

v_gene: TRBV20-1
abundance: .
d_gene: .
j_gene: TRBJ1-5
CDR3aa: CSARDGRSYSNQPQHF
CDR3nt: TGCAGTGCTAGAGACGGCAGGAGTTATAGCAATCAGCCCCAGCATTTT

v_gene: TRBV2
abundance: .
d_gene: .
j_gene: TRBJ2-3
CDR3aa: CAGQAGGTDTQYF
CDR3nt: TGTGCCGGACAAGCAGGCGGCACAGATACGCAGTATTTT

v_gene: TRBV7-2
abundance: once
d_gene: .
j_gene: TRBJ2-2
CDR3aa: CASSLFTGGQSTGELFF
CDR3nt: TGTGCCAGCAGCTTATTCACGGGGGGACAATCCACCGGGGAGCTGTTTTTT

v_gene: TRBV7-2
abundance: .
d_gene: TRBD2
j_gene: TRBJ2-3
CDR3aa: CASSYRTSGSTDTQYF
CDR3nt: TGTGCCAGCAGCTATAGGACTAGCGGAAGCACAGATACGCAGTATTTT

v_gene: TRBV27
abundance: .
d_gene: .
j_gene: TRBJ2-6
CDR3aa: CASSLSAGPFSGANVLTF
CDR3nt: TGTGCCAGCAGTTTATCGGCAGGCCCCTTTTCTGGGGCCAACGTCCTGACTTTC

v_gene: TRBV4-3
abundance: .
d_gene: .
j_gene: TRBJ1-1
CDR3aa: CASSQEGRTEASF
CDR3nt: TGCGCCAGCAGCCAAGAGGGACGCACTGAAGCTTCCTTT

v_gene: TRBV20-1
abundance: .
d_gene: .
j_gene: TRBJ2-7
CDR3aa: CSARDRAGALSYEQYF
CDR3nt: TGCAGTGCTAGAGATAGGGCGGGGGCGCTCTCCTACGAGCAGTACTTC

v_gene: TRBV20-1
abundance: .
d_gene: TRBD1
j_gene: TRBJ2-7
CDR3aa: CSAVRDRAYEQYF
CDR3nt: TGCAGTGCTGTCCGGGACAGGGCGTACGAGCAGTACTTC

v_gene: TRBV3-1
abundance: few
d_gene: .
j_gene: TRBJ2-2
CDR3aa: CASSRGAGELFF
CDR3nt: TGTGCCAGCAGCCGGGGGGCCGGGGAGCTGTTTTTT

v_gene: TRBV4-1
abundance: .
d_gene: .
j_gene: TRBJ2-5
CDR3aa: CASSPQMRGAETQYF
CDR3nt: TGCGCCAGCAGCCCACAGATGAGAGGGGCAGAGACCCAGTACTTC

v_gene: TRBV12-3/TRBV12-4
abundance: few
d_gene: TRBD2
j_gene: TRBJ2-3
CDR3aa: CASRSKGLAVTDTQYF
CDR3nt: TGTGCCAGCAGGTCAAAGGGCCTAGCGGTCACAGATACGCAGTATTTT

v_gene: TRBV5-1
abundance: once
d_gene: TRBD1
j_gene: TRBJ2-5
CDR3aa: CASSPGTTGQETQYF
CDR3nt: TGCGCCAGCAGCCCCGGGACGACAGGGCAAGAGACCCAGTACTTC

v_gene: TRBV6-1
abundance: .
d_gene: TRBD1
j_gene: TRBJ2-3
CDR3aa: CASSARQGTDTQYF
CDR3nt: TGTGCCAGCAGTGCCAGACAGGGAACAGATACGCAGTATTTT

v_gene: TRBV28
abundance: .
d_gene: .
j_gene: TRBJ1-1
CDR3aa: CASILQGTNTEAFF
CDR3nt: TGTGCCAGCATACTCCAAGGGACAAACACTGAAGCTTTCTTT

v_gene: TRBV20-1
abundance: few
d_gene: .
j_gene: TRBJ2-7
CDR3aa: CSAPPQGSYEQYF
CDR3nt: TGCAGTGCCCCACCTCAAGGGTCCTACGAGCAGTACTTC

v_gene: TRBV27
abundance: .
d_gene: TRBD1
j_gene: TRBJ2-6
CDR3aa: CASRPGTGTAGANVQTF
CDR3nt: TGTGCCAGCAGACCCGGGACAGGGACTGCTGGGGCCAACGTCCAGACTTTC

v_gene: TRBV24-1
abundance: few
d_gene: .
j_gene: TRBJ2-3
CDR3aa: CATSVWGSDTQYF
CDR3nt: TGTGCCACCAGTGTTTGGGGCTCAGATACGCAGTATTTT

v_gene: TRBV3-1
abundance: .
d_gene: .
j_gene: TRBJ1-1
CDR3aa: CASSQEGNLQNTEAFF
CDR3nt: TGTGCCAGCAGCCAAGAAGGAAACTTACAGAACACTGAAGCTTTCTTT

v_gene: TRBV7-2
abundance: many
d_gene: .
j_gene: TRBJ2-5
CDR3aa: CASSPQTWQETQYF
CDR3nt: TGTGCCAGCAGTCCCCAGACTTGGCAAGAGACCCAGTACTTC

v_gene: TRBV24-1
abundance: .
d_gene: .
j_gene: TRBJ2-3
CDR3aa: CATSEPRGTDTQYF
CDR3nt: TGTGCCACCAGTGAGCCCCGAGGCACAGATACGCAGTATTTT

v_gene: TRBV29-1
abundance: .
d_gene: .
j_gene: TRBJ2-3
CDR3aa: CSVLTSRSTDTQYF
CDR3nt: TGCAGCGTCTTGACTAGTCGGAGCACAGATACGCAGTATTTT

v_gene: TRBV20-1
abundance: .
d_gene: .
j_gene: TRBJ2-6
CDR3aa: CSARGASSGANVLTF
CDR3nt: TGCAGTGCTAGAGGGGCCAGCTCTGGGGCCAACGTCCTGACTTTC

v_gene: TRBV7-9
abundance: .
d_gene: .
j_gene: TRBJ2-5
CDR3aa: CAMQDFLQETQYF
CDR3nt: TGTGCCATGCAGGATTTTCTTCAAGAGACCCAGTACTTC

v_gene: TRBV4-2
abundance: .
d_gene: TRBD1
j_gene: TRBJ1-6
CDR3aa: CASSQGQGRYNSPLHF
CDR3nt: TGTGCCAGCAGCCAAGGACAGGGGCGGTATAATTCACCCCTCCACTTT

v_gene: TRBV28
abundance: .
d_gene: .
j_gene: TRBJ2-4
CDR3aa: CASSLWGTRSAKNIRYF
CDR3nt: TGTGCCAGCAGTTTATGGGGGACGAGGTCGGCCAAAAACATTCGGTACTTC

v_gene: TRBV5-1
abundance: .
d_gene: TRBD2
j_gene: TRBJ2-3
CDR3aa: CASSIGLAGGSTDTQYF
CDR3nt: TGCGCCAGCAGCATAGGACTAGCGGGGGGTTCTACAGATACGCAGTATTTT

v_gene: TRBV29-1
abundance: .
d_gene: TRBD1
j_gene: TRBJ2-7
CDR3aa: CSVGPGQGYEQYF
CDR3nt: TGCAGCGTTGGCCCGGGACAGGGCTACGAGCAGTACTTC

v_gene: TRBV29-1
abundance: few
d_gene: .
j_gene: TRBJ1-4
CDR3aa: CSVRTGEELFF
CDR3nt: TGCAGCGTTAGGACGGGTGAGGAACTGTTTTTT

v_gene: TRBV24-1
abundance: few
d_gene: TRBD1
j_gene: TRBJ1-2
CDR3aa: CATSEGGQGKLDGYTF
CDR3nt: TGTGCCACCAGTGAGGGGGGACAGGGGAAACTAGATGGCTACACCTTC

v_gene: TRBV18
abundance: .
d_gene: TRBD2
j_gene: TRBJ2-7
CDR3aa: CARSPPGWDYEQYF
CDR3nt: TGTGCCAGGTCACCACCGGGGTGGGACTACGAACAGTACTTC

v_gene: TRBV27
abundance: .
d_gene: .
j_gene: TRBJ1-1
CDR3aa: CASSLGGLGYEITEAFF
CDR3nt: TGTGCCAGCAGTCTAGGAGGTCTGGGGTATGAGATCACTGAAGCTTTCTTT

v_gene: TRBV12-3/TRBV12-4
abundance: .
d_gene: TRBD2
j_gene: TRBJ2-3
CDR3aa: CASKAGVSTDTQYF
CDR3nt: TGTGCCAGCAAAGCGGGGGTTTCCACAGATACGCAGTATTTT

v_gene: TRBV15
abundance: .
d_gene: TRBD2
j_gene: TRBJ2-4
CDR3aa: CATSPAGTAKNIQYF
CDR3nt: TGTGCCACCAGCCCAGCGGGGACAGCCAAAAACATTCAGTACTTC

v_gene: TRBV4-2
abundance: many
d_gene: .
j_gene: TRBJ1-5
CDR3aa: CASSQEEGTRNQPQHF
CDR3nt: TGTGCCAGCAGCCAAGAAGAGGGGACCCGAAATCAGCCCCAGCATTTT

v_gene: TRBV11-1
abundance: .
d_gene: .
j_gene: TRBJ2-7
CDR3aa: CASMLRRGPYEQYF
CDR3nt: TGTGCCAGCATGCTTAGGCGGGGCCCCTACGAGCAGTACTTC

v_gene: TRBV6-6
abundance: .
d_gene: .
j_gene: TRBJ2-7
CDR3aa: CASSFRPGYPYEQYF
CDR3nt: TGTGCCAGCAGTTTTCGACCCGGTTACCCCTACGAGCAGTACTTC

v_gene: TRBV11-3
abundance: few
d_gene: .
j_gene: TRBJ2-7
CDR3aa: CASSSYRQALGQYF
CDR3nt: TGTGCCAGCAGCTCCTACCGACAGGCTCTAGGGCAGTACTTC

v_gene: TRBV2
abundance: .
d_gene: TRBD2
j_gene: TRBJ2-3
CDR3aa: CASLGGTTQYF
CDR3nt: TGTGCCAGCCTCGGGGGGACCACGCAGTATTTT

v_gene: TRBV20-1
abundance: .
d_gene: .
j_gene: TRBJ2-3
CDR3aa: CSARGGQTQRTDTQYF
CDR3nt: TGCAGTGCTAGAGGCGGACAGACCCAAAGGACAGATACGCAGTATTTT

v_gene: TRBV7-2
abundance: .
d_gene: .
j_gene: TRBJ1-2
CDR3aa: CASSLHGTLVYGYTF
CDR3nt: TGTGCCAGCAGCTTACACGGCACACTCGTGTATGGCTACACCTTC

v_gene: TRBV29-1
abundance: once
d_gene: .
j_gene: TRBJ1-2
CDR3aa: CSVYRDGYGYTF
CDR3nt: TGCAGCGTTTACAGGGATGGCTATGGTTACACCTTC

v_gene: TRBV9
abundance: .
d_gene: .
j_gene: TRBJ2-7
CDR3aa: CASNVVPGPTYEQYF
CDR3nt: TGTGCCAGCAACGTAGTGCCAGGACCTACCTACGAGCAGTACTTC

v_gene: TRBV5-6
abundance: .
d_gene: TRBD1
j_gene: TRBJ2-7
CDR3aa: CASAPRDRDLYEQYF
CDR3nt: TGTGCCAGCGCACCCCGGGACAGGGACCTTTACGAGCAGTACTTC

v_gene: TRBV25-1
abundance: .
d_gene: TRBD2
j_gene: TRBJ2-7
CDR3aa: CASREGGRPEQYF
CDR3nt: TGTGCCAGCAGAGAGGGCGGGAGGCCCGAGCAGTACTTC

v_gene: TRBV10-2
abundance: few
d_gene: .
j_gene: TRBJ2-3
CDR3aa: CATKFPGTTDTQYF
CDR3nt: TGCGCCACGAAATTTCCGGGGACTACAGATACGCAGTATTTT

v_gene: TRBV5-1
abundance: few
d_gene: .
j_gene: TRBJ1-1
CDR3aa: CASSLQPEGMNTEAFF
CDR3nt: TGCGCCAGCAGCTTGCAACCGGAGGGGATGAACACTGAAGCTTTCTTT

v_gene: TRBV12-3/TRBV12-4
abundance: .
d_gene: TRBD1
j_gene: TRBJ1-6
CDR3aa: CASSFAGGNNSPLHF
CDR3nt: TGTGCCAGCAGTTTTGCAGGGGGCAATAATTCACCCCTCCACTTT

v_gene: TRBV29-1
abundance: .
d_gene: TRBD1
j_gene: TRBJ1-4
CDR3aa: CSARTGDGGEKLFF
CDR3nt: TGCAGCGCACGGACAGGTGATGGAGGTGAAAAACTGTTTTTT

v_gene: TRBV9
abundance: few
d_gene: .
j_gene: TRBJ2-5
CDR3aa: CASSERGNPGNEQYF
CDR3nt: TGTGCCAGCAGCGAACGGGGGAACCCCGGCAATGAGCAGTACTTC

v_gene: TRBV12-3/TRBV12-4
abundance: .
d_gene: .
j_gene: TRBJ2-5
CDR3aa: CASRTYQETQYF
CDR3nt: TGTGCCAGCAGGACGTACCAAGAGACCCAGTACTTC

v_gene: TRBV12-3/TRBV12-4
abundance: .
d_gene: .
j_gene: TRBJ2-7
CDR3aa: CASSLADLYEQYF
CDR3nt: TGTGCCAGCAGTTTGGCAGATCTCTACGAGCAGTACTTC